Following are 14 T cell receptor beta chains from one sample sequenced in a study of OX40 agonist ivuxolimab in advanced cancers. Sequencing used immunoSEQ multiplex PCR; TCRdb keeps in-frame clones, though not all of them. The sample yields more than 45,000 clones, roughly 77% seen once. The source was CD4+ or CD8+ T cells sorted from blood, collected in a trial of the OX40 agonist ivuxolimab. These receptors were obtained from an adult with an advanced solid tumor such as melanoma, head and neck, liver or kidney cancer.

In this sample, this clone turned up a few times. This chain links TRBV13 with TRBJ1-1; 9 nucleotides match TRBD1. The germline CDR1 and CDR2 sequences are PRHDT and FYEKMQ (reference sequence). This CDR3 spans 15 amino acids. V lost 6 bases to trimming and J lost 1 base; unmatched junction nucleotides: 6. The CDR3 sequence is CASRPTTGGNTEAFF. The CDR3 DNA reads as TGTGCCAGCAGACCAACGACAGGGGGGAACACTGAAGCTTTCTTT.

The chain joins TRBV7-9 to TRBJ1-1; D is undetermined. Per germline, CDR1 SEHNR and CDR2 FQNEAQ (reference sequence). The V gene lost 5 bases and the J gene lost 1 base, with 11 bases spanning the gap. The CDR3 sequence is 14 residues long. The CDR3 DNA reads TGTGCCAGCAGCCCCCAGGTTCAGAACACTGAAGCTTTCTTT. Translating it yields CASSPQVQNTEAFF.

This chain links TRBV7-3 with TRBJ1-1; D is uncertain. V gave up 2 bases and J gave up 4 bases, with 8 bases separating them. In germline, CDR1 is SGHTA, CDR2 FQGTGA. This CDR3 spans 13 amino acids. The chain's CDR3 is CASSLGGPTEAFF. CDR3 bases: TGTGCCAGCAGCTTAGGAGGCCCCACTGAAGCTTTCTTT. The entire variable domain, with the rest obtained from reference TRBV7-3 and TRBJ1-1, is as follows: GAGVSQTPSNKVTEKGKYVELRCDPISGHTALYWYRQSLGQGPEFLIYFQGTGAADDSGLPNDRFFAVRPEGSVSTLKIQRTERGDSAVYLCASSLGGPTEAFFGQGTRLTVV.

In this sample, this clone turned up a few times. The rearrangement uses TRBV4-2 and TRBJ1-4; unclear D gene. Looked up from germline, CDR1 is LGHNA and CDR2 is YNFKEQ. The V end lost 0 bases, the J end lost 10 bases, and 12 bases lay between the germline ends. The CDR3 extends over 14 amino acids. CDR3 in DNA: TGTGCCAGCAGCCAAGATGGTCCCAGATTAAAACTGTTTTTT. This sequence encodes CASSQDGPRLKLFF.

The chain is built from TRBV6-5 and TRBJ2-5, with 10 bases identical to TRBD2. The CDR3 loop spans 14 amino acids. V lost 4 bases and J lost 5; bases outside the gene matches: 4. The V gene's germline CDR1 is MNHEY and CDR2 SVGAGI. The CDR3 loop is CASSLAGGRETQYF. The CDR3 region has the DNA TGTGCCAGCAGTTTAGCGGGGGGCCGGGAGACCCAGTACTTC.

The genes are TRBV7-2 and TRBJ1-5; D is unclear. The V gene's germline CDR1 is SGHTA and CDR2 FQGNSA. The ends were cut back, 2 bases at V and 2 bases at J, with 13 bases in the middle. The CDR3 is made up of 16 amino acids. CDR3 nucleotide sequence: TGTGCCAGCAGCTTATTGGCGGTTGGGGGCAATCAGCCCCAGCATTTT. Translation: CASSLLAVGGNQPQHF.

This chain links TRBV6-1 with TRBJ1-4; D not certain. Trimming pared 0 bases from V and 0 bases from J, leaving 8 bases between. Germline V gives CDR1 MNHNS, CDR2 SASEGT. The CDR3 extends over 16 amino acids. CDR3 in DNA: TGTGCCAGCAGTGAAGCGGGTTTGGCAACTAATGAAAAACTGTTTTTT. This encodes CASSEAGLATNEKLFF.

The chain joins TRBV9 to TRBJ1-4, with unresolved D. V gave up 0 bases and J gave up 5 bases, with 20 bases separating them. Looked up from germline, CDR1 is SGDLS and CDR2 is YYNGEE. The CDR3 contains 18 residues. As DNA, the CDR3 is TGTGCCAGCAGCGTAGTAGCCCTAGGGAAGGGTAGGAATGAAAAACTGTTTTTT. The encoded protein is CASSVVALGKGRNEKLFF.

CDR3 DNA: TGTGCCAGCAGCCCCGTCCTCGCTGGGGTCTACGAGCAGTACTTC. This encodes CASSPVLAGVYEQYF. This chain joins TRBV9 and TRBJ2-7; D gene ambiguous. The CDR3 has 15 residues. V lost 4 bases, J lost 3 bases, and 17 bases lay in between. The germline V gene has CDR1 SGDLS and CDR2 YYNGEE.

This clone was recorded once. This chain links TRBV5-1 with TRBJ2-3; 8 bases fit TRBD2. There are 15 residues in the CDR3. V shed 2 bases, J shed 6 bases, and the junction held 8 bases outside the gene matches. Germline V CDR1 and CDR2: SGHRS, YFSETQ. CDR3: CASSLQAGDRDTQYF. The CDR3 nucleotides are TGCGCCAGCAGCTTACAAGCGGGGGACCGGGATACGCAGTATTTT.

A single count supports this clone. The chain employs TRBV6-1 and TRBJ2-3, with no clear D. This CDR3 spans 14 amino acids. Germline V lookup: CDR1 MNHNS, CDR2 SASEGT. V was pared by 1 base and J by 2 bases, with 7 bases between. The CDR3: CASSEGQNTDTQYF. In DNA, the CDR3 is TGTGCCAGCAGTGAAGGCCAAAACACAGATACGCAGTATTTT.

This chain connects TRBV5-1 to TRBJ2-5, with D uncertain. Germline CDR1 is SGHRS and CDR2 is YFSETQ. The CDR3 length is 14 residues. V was clipped by 2 bases and J by 5 bases, with 13 bases between them. Here the CDR3 DNA reads TGCGCCAGCAGCTTAGGCCTCGGCGAGGAGACCCAGTACTTC. Translation: CASSLGLGEETQYF.

The rearrangement uses TRBV7-2 and TRBJ2-3; TRBD2 agrees at 9 bases. V lost 1 base, J lost 12 bases, and 2 bases stayed unmatched. The V gene's germline CDR1 is SGHTA and CDR2 FQGNSA. The CDR3 sequence is 12 residues long. In DNA, the CDR3 is TGTGCCAGCAGCTTAGGCGGGGGGGCCCAGTATTTT. It specifies CASSLGGGAQYF.

CDR3 sequence: CATTPNPGNTIYF. The CDR3, as DNA: TGTGCCACCACACCAAACCCTGGAAACACCATATATTTT. This rearrangement joins TRBV28 to TRBJ1-3, with D unclear. Germline loops: CDR1 MDHEN, CDR2 SYDVKM. The germline V and J ends were trimmed by 10 bases and 2 bases, with 12 bases remaining between them. CDR3 length equals 13 residues.